Presented here are 19 T cell receptor beta chains from one specimen sequenced in a study of blood T cell repertoires in COVID-19. The table came from immunoSEQ multiplex PCR; TCRdb's copy has only in-frame clones and leaves some out. The sample lists approximately 27,000 clones, roughly four fifths occurring once. Sequenced sample: peripheral blood. These receptors were collected from a man in his 70s with acute or convalescent COVID-19.

J is TRBJ1-4 and V is TRBV30; no definite D call. Germline loops: CDR1 GTSNPN, CDR2 SVGIG (reference sequence). The CDR3 runs 13 residues. V dropped 4 bases and J dropped 8 bases, with 14 bases sitting between them. CDR3 residues: CAWMRPEREKLFF. The CDR3 DNA sequence: TGTGCCTGGATGCGGCCCGAAAGGGAAAAACTGTTTTTT. Supplemented by reference TRBV30 and TRBJ1-4, the full variable domain reads SQTIHQWPATLVQPVGSPLSLECTVEGTSNPNLYWYRQAAGRGLQLLFYSVGIGQISSEVPQNLSASRPQDRQFILSSKKLLLSDSGFYLCAWMRPEREKLFFGSGTQLSVL.

This chain joins TRBV7-8 and TRBJ1-2; a possible D gene is TRBD1 (5 bases). Trimming cost V 5 bases and J 3 bases, with 19 bases left between them. Germline CDR1 and CDR2: SGHVS and FQNEAQ. The CDR3 spans 16 residues. As DNA, the CDR3 is TGTGCCAGCAGCCCGACCTTCAGGGTCGAAGACTATGGCTACACCTTC. It is translated as CASSPTFRVEDYGYTF.

This clone is labeled medium-sized (0.01 to 0.1%). J is TRBJ1-1 and V is TRBV15; D might be TRBD1 (6 bases). Per germline, CDR1 LNHNV and CDR2 YYDKDF (reference sequence). The V and J ends lost 5 bases and 9 bases respectively, with 13 bases between them. This CDR3 has 12 amino acids. The CDR3 sequence is CATSADRNQAFF. The CDR3, as DNA: TGTGCCACCAGCGCAGACAGGAATCAAGCTTTCTTT.

This rearrangement joins TRBV6-5 to TRBJ1-1, with D uncertain. The germline V and J ends were trimmed by 5 bases and 4 bases, with 14 bases remaining between them. This CDR3 has 14 residues. The germline gives CDR1 MNHEY, CDR2 SVGAGI. In nucleotides, the CDR3 is TGTGCCAGCAGTCCCTCCAACATTGGCACTGAAGCTTTCTTT. It specifies CASSPSNIGTEAFF.

The V gene is TRBV6-1, the J gene TRBJ2-7; 13 bases align to TRBD2. The CDR3 has 16 amino acids. Germline CDR1 is MNHNS and CDR2 is SASEGT. V was clipped by 4 bases and J by 1 base; unmatched bases: 4. In nucleotides, the CDR3 is TGTGCCAGCAGTGCACCGGGACTAGCGGGATCCTACGAGCAGTACTTC. Its protein is CASSAPGLAGSYEQYF.

The chain recombines TRBV29-1 with TRBJ2-2; 7 bases are a match to TRBD1. CDR3 size: 13 residues. Looked up from germline, CDR1 is SQVTM and CDR2 is ANQGSEA. The ends lost 6 bases at V and 6 bases at J; junction bases unmatched: 7. The CDR3: CSVAPQGPGELFF. CDR3 DNA sequence: TGCAGCGTGGCACCACAGGGGCCCGGGGAGCTGTTTTTT.

The chain carries TRBV7-6 and TRBJ1-2; the D gene is possibly TRBD1 (5 bases). Germline CDR1 and CDR2: SGHVS and FNYEAQ. The CDR3 length is 14 residues. Trimming pared 5 bases from V and 1 base from J, leaving 11 bases between. CDR3 sequence (DNA): TGTGCCAGCAGCGGGGGGGGACTTAACTATGGCTACACCTTC. Amino acid sequence: CASSGGGLNYGYTF.

This clone came up a few times. The chain recombines TRBV3-1 (or the pseudogene TRBV3-2) with TRBJ1-2; 8 bases align to TRBD1. This CDR3 region has 15 residues. The germline gives CDR1 LGHDT, CDR2 YNNKEL (reference sequence). Trimming took 4 bases from V and 4 from J; bases not matched to a gene: 8. In DNA form, the CDR3 reads TGTGCCAGCAGCCCGAGGACAGGGCGGGCCTATGGCTACACCTTC. Translation: CASSPRTGRAYGYTF.

The chain links TRBV6-2 or TRBV6-3 to TRBJ2-2, with 8 bases fitting TRBD1. The junction had 1 base not matched to a gene; V was cut back by 2 bases and J by 2 bases. Germline CDR1 and CDR2: MNHEY and SVGEGT. The CDR3 has 15 amino acids. The CDR3: CASSYDRGNTGELFF. The CDR3 DNA sequence: TGTGCCAGCAGTTACGACAGGGGAAACACCGGGGAGCTGTTTTTT.

The rearrangement uses TRBV9 and TRBJ1-5, with D possibly matching TRBD1 (5 bases). Germline V gives CDR1 SGDLS, CDR2 YYNGEE. V was trimmed by 3 bases and J by 3 bases, leaving 13 bases between them. CDR3 length: 15 residues. CDR3 nucleotide sequence: TGTGCCAGCAGCGCGGACATAGGGGACAATCAGCCCCAGCATTTT. It codes for CASSADIGDNQPQHF.

This sequence joins TRBV7-8 and TRBJ1-5; 7 positions match TRBD1. This CDR3 has 13 amino acids. J was trimmed by 4 bases and V by 5 bases; bases with no gene match: 2. Germline V gene data show CDR1 as SGHVS and CDR2 as FQNEAQ. The DNA for the CDR3 is TGTGCCAGCAGCCGGGACAGAAATCAGCCCCAGCATTTT. Protein: CASSRDRNQPQHF.

This clone appeared a few times. The V and J genes are TRBV9 and TRBJ2-1, with a possible D match to TRBD1 (5 bases). The ends were cut back, 3 bases at V and 4 bases at J, with 11 bases in the middle. CDR3 size: 14 residues. Germline V gives CDR1 SGDLS, CDR2 YYNGEE. This CDR3 reads CASSEGDWYNEQFF. The CDR3 DNA follows: TGTGCCAGCAGCGAAGGGGATTGGTACAATGAGCAGTTCTTC.

This chain uses TRBV9 with TRBJ1-4, with 8 bases identical to TRBD1. Trimming removed 3 bases from V and 4 bases from J; junction bases left unmatched: 5. Germline V gene sequence: CDR1 SGDLS, CDR2 YYNGEE. CDR3 length equals 15 residues. The CDR3 here is CASSAGQDYNEKLFF. The CDR3 DNA is TGTGCCAGCAGCGCGGGACAGGACTATAATGAAAAACTGTTTTTT.

The rearrangement uses TRBV7-9 and TRBJ1-3; tentatively, D is TRBD1 (5 bases). The CDR3 is made up of 16 amino acids. CDR1 SEHNR and CDR2 FQNEAQ come from the germline V gene (reference sequence). The germline V and J ends were trimmed by 5 bases and 4 bases, with 18 bases remaining between them. Here the CDR3 reads CASSPGLPSGGNTIYF. In DNA form, the CDR3 reads TGTGCCAGCAGCCCGGGACTGCCGTCTGGAGGAAACACCATATATTTT.

The V gene is TRBV5-5, the J gene TRBJ2-2, with unresolved D. Trimming left V 4 bases short and J 6 bases short, with 16 bases between. This CDR3 is built from 15 residues. Germline V gene data show CDR1 as SGHKS and CDR2 as YYEKEE (reference sequence). CDR3: CASSVEPGGAGELFF. In nucleotides, the CDR3 is TGTGCCAGCAGCGTTGAGCCGGGTGGCGCCGGGGAGCTGTTTTTT.

This chain connects TRBV14 to TRBJ1-3; D call uncertain. Trimming stripped 3 bases from V and 0 bases from J, with 9 bases between. The CDR3 is 15 residues long. Germline CDR1 is SGHDN and CDR2 is FVKESK. The chain's CDR3 is CASSHLSRSGNTIYF. CDR3 coding DNA: TGTGCCAGCAGCCACCTCTCCCGCTCTGGAAACACCATATATTTT.

The genes are TRBV2 and TRBJ2-1, with 10 positions matching TRBD2. The CDR3 is 15 amino acids. Germline CDR1 is SNHLY and CDR2 is FYNNEI. The V segment lost 6 bases and the J segment 8 bases; nucleotides outside the gene matches: 10. The CDR3 nucleotides read TGTGCCAGCAGACTTATAGCGGGAGGCGGGGATGAGCAGTTCTTC. Its protein is CASRLIAGGGDEQFF.

This sequence joins TRBV4-3 and TRBJ2-1, with no clear D. This CDR3 contains 16 residues. Germline V CDR1 and CDR2: LGHNA, YSLEER. Deletions cut 0 bases from V and 2 bases from J, with 11 bases between. The CDR3 DNA is TGCGCCAGCAGCCAAGATCCCAGGTATACCTACAATGAGCAGTTCTTC. Amino acid sequence: CASSQDPRYTYNEQFF.

The V and J genes are TRBV6-6 and TRBJ1-5, with a tentative D call TRBD1 (5 bases). The length of the CDR3 is 12 residues. The germline CDR1 and CDR2 sequences are MNHNY and SVGAGI (reference sequence). Trimming removed 11 bases at V and 1 base at J, with 9 bases between. CDR3: CAAQGSNQPQHF. DNA of the CDR3: TGTGCCGCCCAGGGCAGCAATCAGCCCCAGCATTTT.